The present TCR beta chain was sequenced within a study of cytomegalovirus exposure and HLA in healthy donors. General study results and limits: An analysis that was carried out later associated some 17,000 TCR beta sequences with HLA alleles at 0.05 false discovery rate. A list of approximately 160 TCR beta chains associated with cytomegalovirus was given.

The CDR3 is 19 amino acids. J lost 1 base, V lost 6 bases, and 17 bases had no gene match. The germline V gene encodes CDR1 SNHLY and CDR2 FYNNEI. Remarks on this clone: Its specificity is unknown.

PCR was performed using 60 Vbeta and 13 Jbeta primers. TCRdb keeps only in-frame clones here, not all; method: immunoSEQ multiplex PCR. This sample has 150,000 to 200,000 clones; about 81% occur once, and the top ten carry 1.5% to 2%. The chain combines TRBV2 with TRBJ2-5; TRBD2 matches 10 bases. The sequence derives from a man younger than 35 in good health and CMV-seronegative. Sequencing was performed on PBMCs. The DNA of the CDR3 is TGTGCCAGCAGCCGGGGGGACTTCCCCGGGACTAGCGCCCAAGAGACCCAGTACTTC. It encodes CASSRGDFPGTSAQETQYF.